This TCR beta chain was found in a study of blood T cell repertoires in COVID-19. Study background: Acute and convalescent COVID-19 specimens originated in the United States, Italy and Spain. Nucleic acid was either cDNA or gDNA, and it came from T cells, B-cell-depleted T cells, or PBMCs.

Authors' data handling: The authors estimated nucleated cell counts from reference gene primer amplification. Assay used: immunoSEQ multiplex PCR; TCRdb lists only in-frame clones, some missing. D and trimming were read from the DNA, whereas the V and J calls and clone size are those reported in that table. This table has roughly 200,000 clones, roughly four fifths appearing once. CDR1 is MDHEN and CDR2 is SYDVKM in the germline V gene. Unmatched junction bases numbered 9, after V lost 7 bases and J lost 7 bases. The CDR3 is 16 amino acids. V usage is TRBV28 and J usage is TRBJ2-1, with 14 nucleotides matching TRBD2. The sequencing input was peripheral blood. The TCR sequence derives from a man aged 50-60 years who had recovered from COVID-19. CDR3 loop: CASTGTSGRTRNEQFF. The CDR3 DNA reads as TGTGCCAGCACCGGGACTAGCGGGAGAACTAGGAATGAGCAGTTCTTC.